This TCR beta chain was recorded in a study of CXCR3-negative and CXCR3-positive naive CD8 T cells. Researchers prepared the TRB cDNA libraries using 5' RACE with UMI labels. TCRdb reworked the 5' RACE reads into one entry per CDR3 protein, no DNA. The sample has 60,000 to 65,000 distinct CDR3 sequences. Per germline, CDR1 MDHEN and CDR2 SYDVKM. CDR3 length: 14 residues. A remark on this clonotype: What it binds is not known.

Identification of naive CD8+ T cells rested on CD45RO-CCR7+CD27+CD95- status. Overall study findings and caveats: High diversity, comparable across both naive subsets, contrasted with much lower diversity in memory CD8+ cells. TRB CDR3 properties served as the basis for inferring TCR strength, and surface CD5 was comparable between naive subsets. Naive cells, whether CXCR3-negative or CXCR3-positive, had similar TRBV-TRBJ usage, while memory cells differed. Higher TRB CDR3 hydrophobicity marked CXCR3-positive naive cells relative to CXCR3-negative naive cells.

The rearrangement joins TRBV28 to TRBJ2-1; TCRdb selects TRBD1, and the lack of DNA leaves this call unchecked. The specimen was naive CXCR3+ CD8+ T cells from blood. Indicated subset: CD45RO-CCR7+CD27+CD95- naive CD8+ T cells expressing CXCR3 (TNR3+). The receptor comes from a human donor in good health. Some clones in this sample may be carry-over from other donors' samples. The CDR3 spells CASSFPPSVNEQFF.